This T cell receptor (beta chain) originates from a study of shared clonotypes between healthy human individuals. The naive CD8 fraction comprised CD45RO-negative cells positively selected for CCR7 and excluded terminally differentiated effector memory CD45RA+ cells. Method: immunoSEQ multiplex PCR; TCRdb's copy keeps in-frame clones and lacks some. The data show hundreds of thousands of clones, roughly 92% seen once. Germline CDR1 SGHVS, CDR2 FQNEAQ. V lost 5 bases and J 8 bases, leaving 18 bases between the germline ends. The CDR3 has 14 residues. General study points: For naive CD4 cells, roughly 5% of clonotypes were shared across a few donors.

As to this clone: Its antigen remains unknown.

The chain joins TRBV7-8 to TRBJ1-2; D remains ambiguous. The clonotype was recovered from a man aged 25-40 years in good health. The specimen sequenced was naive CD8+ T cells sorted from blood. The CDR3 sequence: CASSPGAPIYGYTF. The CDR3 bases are TGTGCCAGCAGCCCCGGAGCGCCGATATACGGCTACACCTTC.